This T cell receptor beta chain originates from a study of blood T cell repertoires in COVID-19. Across the whole study: From the United States, Italy and Spain came samples of acute and convalescent COVID-19. In each case, the material was cDNA or gDNA derived from T cells, B-cell-depleted T cells, or PBMCs.

Per the original data handling: Amplification from reference gene primers served as the basis for estimated nucleated cell counts. Repertoires were generated with immunoSEQ multiplex PCR, while TCRdb's copy carries only in-frame clones and drops some. Clone size and V and J calls were adopted from that table, with D and trimming inferred from the DNA. This table holds around 100,000 clones, around 87% found once. The V gene end was trimmed by 7 bases and the J gene end by 5 bases; junction bases not matched to a gene: 11. CDR1 is LNHDA and CDR2 is SQIVND in the germline V gene (reference sequence). CDR3 length: 15 residues.

The chain combines TRBV19 with TRBJ2-3, with 8 bases matching TRBD2. This receptor was obtained from a man aged 45-65 years with active or convalescent COVID-19. The sequenced material came from peripheral blood. CDR3 sequence: CASTSNRGGGDTQYF. The CDR3 nucleotides are TGTGCCAGTACCTCTAACCGGGGGGGAGGAGATACGCAGTATTTT.